These T cell receptor beta chains were read from a single sample in a study of glioma-infiltrating T cells after dendritic cell vaccination. Clones were read by immunoSEQ multiplex PCR, and TCRdb kept only the in-frame ones, dropping some. Seen here are 70,000 to 90,000 clones, roughly four fifths observed once, and the top ten hold 5.5% to 8%. This material consisted of blood, taken after dendritic cell vaccination. These receptors were taken from a human donor with glioblastoma. Each CDR3 is given with its conserved first and last residue. D genes are given only for firm matches. Expanded clones get a size class; other rows say once, few or many, or leave the size out.

j_call: TRBJ1-1; d_call: .; clone_size: .; v_call: TRBV9; cdr3_nt: TGTGCCAGCAGCGTAGGGGAGGGAAAAGCTTTCTTT; cdr3_aa: CASSVGEGKAFF
j_call: TRBJ1-4; d_call: .; clone_size: .; v_call: TRBV6-5; cdr3_nt: TGTGCCAGCAGCCGGGAGGGTGAGGGGGAAAAACTGTTTTTT; cdr3_aa: CASSREGEGEKLFF
j_call: TRBJ2-3; d_call: TRBD2; clone_size: .; v_call: TRBV2; cdr3_nt: TGTGCCAGCAGTGAGAGCGGGGGGGCCGTCGATACGCAGTATTTT; cdr3_aa: CASSESGGAVDTQYF
j_call: TRBJ2-7; d_call: .; clone_size: .; v_call: TRBV6-6; cdr3_nt: TGTGCCAGCAGTTACGGTTCGCAGGGTCGCGAGCAGTACTTC; cdr3_aa: CASSYGSQGREQYF
j_call: TRBJ1-5; d_call: .; clone_size: .; v_call: TRBV5-4; cdr3_nt: TGTGCCAGCAGCAGAGGGGGAGAGGTCAATCAGCCCCAGCATTTT; cdr3_aa: CASSRGGEVNQPQHF
j_call: TRBJ2-5; d_call: TRBD2; clone_size: once; v_call: TRBV2; cdr3_nt: TGTGCCAGCAGTCCAAGACTAGCGGGGGTGGAGACCCAGTACTTC; cdr3_aa: CASSPRLAGVETQYF
j_call: TRBJ2-7; d_call: TRBD2; clone_size: .; v_call: TRBV11-2; cdr3_nt: TGTGCCAGCAGCCCTAGCGGCTCCTACGAGCAGTACTTC; cdr3_aa: CASSPSGSYEQYF
j_call: TRBJ2-7; d_call: TRBD1; clone_size: .; v_call: TRBV6-5; cdr3_nt: TGTGCCAGCAGACAGACTTGGGACAGGGCGCACGAGCAGTACTTC; cdr3_aa: CASRQTWDRAHEQYF
j_call: TRBJ1-4; d_call: .; clone_size: .; v_call: TRBV27; cdr3_nt: TGTGCCAGCAGTTTAAATCCAGGGTGGAACCGTAATGAAAAACTGTTTTTT; cdr3_aa: CASSLNPGWNRNEKLFF
j_call: TRBJ2-3; d_call: TRBD2; clone_size: .; v_call: TRBV11-2; cdr3_nt: TGTGCCAGCAGCTTATCTAGCGGGGGGAACACAGATACGCAGTATTTT; cdr3_aa: CASSLSSGGNTDTQYF
j_call: TRBJ1-6; d_call: TRBD1; clone_size: .; v_call: TRBV28; cdr3_nt: TGTGCCAGCAGTCGGACAGGGGCGGGAAATTCACCCCTCCACTTT; cdr3_aa: CASSRTGAGNSPLHF
j_call: TRBJ2-2; d_call: TRBD2; clone_size: .; v_call: TRBV7-3; cdr3_nt: TGTGCCAGCAGCCCCTTCCTAGCGGGGGGGCCGGACACCGGGGAGCTGTTTTTT; cdr3_aa: CASSPFLAGGPDTGELFF
j_call: TRBJ2-1; d_call: TRBD2; clone_size: .; v_call: TRBV18; cdr3_nt: TGTGCCAGCTCACCACCCAGCGGGAGCCGCTTCTACAATGAGCAGTTCTTC; cdr3_aa: CASSPPSGSRFYNEQFF
j_call: TRBJ1-1; d_call: TRBD1; clone_size: .; v_call: TRBV7-3; cdr3_nt: TGTGCCAGCAGCTTAAGAGGACAGGGACATGAAGCTTTCTTT; cdr3_aa: CASSLRGQGHEAFF
j_call: TRBJ1-5; d_call: .; clone_size: few; v_call: TRBV5-1; cdr3_nt: TGCGCCAGCAGCTTGGTCGGCAGGCCGACCCTCGTGTATGAACAGCCCCAGCATTTT; cdr3_aa: CASSLVGRPTLVYEQPQHF
j_call: TRBJ2-7; d_call: .; clone_size: few; v_call: TRBV6-1; cdr3_nt: TGTGCCAGCATCGGTTTAGGGGGAAGCTACGAGCAGTACTTC; cdr3_aa: CASIGLGGSYEQYF